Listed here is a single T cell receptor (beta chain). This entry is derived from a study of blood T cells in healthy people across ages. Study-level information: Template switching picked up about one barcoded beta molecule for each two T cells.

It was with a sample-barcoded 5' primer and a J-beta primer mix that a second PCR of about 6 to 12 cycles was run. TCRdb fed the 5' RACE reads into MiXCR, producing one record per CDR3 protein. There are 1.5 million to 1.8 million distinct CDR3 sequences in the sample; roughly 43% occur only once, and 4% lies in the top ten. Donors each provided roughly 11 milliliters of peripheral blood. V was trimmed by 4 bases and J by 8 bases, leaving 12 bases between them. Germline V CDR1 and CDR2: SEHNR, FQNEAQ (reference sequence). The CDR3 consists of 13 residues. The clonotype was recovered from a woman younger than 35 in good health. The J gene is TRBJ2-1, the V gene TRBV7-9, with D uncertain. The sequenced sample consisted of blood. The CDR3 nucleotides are TGTGCCAGCAGCTGGAATAGCATTGATGAGCAGTTCTTC. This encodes CASSWNSIDEQFF.